This T cell receptor beta chain stems from a study of T cell clonotyping in hematopoietic cell transplantation. Clones were sequenced by immunoSEQ multiplex PCR, and TCRdb holds only the in-frame ones, with some missing. This table holds around 3,300 clones, about three quarters found once. Samples: about 28 days before transplant, then days 30, 100 and 180 after. V lost 0 bases and J 0 bases, leaving 15 bases between the germline ends. Germline CDR1 reads KGHSH; CDR2 reads LQKENI. The CDR3 length is 17 residues. The sequencing used peripheral blood mononuclear cells, collected 30 days after allogeneic stem cell transplant. The gene calls are TRBV18 and TRBJ2-7; D possibly uses TRBD1 or TRBD2 (7 bases each). This TCR was recovered from a male patient aged 35-50 years who had an allogeneic stem cell transplant from an unrelated donor, so the T cells may come from the graft donor. Some clones in this sample may be carry-over from other donors' samples. The CDR3 loop reads CASSPPEGGGASYEQYF. The CDR3 DNA reads TGTGCCAGCTCACCACCCGAGGGAGGGGGCGCCTCCTACGAGCAGTACTTC. The whole variable domain, filled in from reference TRBV18 and TRBJ2-7, reads NAGVMQNPRHLVRRRGQEARLRCSPMKGHSHVYWYRQLPEEGLKFMVYLQKENIIDESGMPKERFSAEFPKEGPSILRIQQVVRGDSAAYFCASSPPEGGGASYEQYFGPGTRLTVT.